The 32 T cell receptor beta chains below all came from one sample that was sequenced in a study of OX40 agonist ivuxolimab in advanced cancers. Profiling relied on immunoSEQ multiplex PCR, and the TCRdb table lists in-frame clones only, not all of them. The sample includes tens of thousands of clones, 85% to 90% of them seen just once. This specimen was CD4+ or CD8+ T cells sorted from blood, taken in a trial of the OX40 agonist ivuxolimab. These receptors were obtained from an adult with an advanced solid tumor such as melanoma, head and neck, liver or kidney cancer.

The genes are TRBV20-1 and TRBJ1-1, with D hard to call. V dropped 0 bases and J dropped 11 bases, with 10 bases sitting between them. From germline, CDR1 is DFQATT and CDR2 SNEGSKA (reference sequence). CDR3 length: 11 residues. DNA of the CDR3: TGCAGTGCTAGAGAAAACAGCGCGGCTTTCTTT. This sequence encodes CSARENSAAFF.

The chain has TRBV27 and TRBJ2-2; D is ambiguous. Trimming took off 5 bases at V and 2 bases at J, with 12 bases between the two ends. Germline V CDR1 and CDR2: MNHEY, SMNVEV (reference sequence). The CDR3 is made up of 15 amino acids. CDR3 nucleotide sequence: TGTGCCAGCAGTCTCCACGGTCCCAACACCGGGGAGCTGTTTTTT. It specifies CASSLHGPNTGELFF.

The rearrangement links TRBV28 to TRBJ2-5; TRBD2 agrees at 12 bases. The J segment lost 1 base and the V segment lost 3 bases, leaving 9 bases of the junction unmatched. CDR3 size: 18 residues. Germline V gene data show CDR1 as MDHEN and CDR2 as SYDVKM. CDR3 amino acids: CASSLGLAGGSVQETQYF. CDR3 in DNA: TGTGCCAGCAGTTTGGGGCTAGCGGGGGGGTCGGTCCAAGAGACCCAGTACTTC. Using reference TRBV28 and TRBJ2-5 for the parts outside the CDR3, the full variable domain is DVKVTQSSRYLVKRTGEKVFLECVQDMDHENMFWYRQDPGLGLRLIYFSYDVKMKEKGDIPEGYSVSREKKERFSLILESASTNQTSMYLCASSLGLAGGSVQETQYFGPGTRLLVL.

This clone was seen only once. This chain connects TRBV6-5 to TRBJ1-1; TRBD1 is a possible D gene (6 bases). V was pared by 5 bases and J by 5 bases, with 18 bases between. Germline V lookup: CDR1 MNHEY, CDR2 SVGAGI. The CDR3 spans 15 residues. CDR3 DNA: TGTGCCAGCAGTCGACAGGAGGGCGTAAGGACTGAAGCTTTCTTT. Protein sequence: CASSRQEGVRTEAFF.

The V call is TRBV5-1, the J call TRBJ1-1; D may be TRBD1 (6 bases). CDR1 SGHRS and CDR2 YFSETQ come from the germline V gene. V lost 3 bases and J lost 1, with 16 bases in between. The CDR3 loop spans 16 amino acids. CDR3 amino acids: CASSWGRGTSNTEAFF. CDR3 DNA sequence: TGCGCCAGCAGCTGGGGCAGGGGCACGTCGAACACTGAAGCTTTCTTT.

The chain recombines TRBV6-6 with TRBJ2-2; the D gene is possibly TRBD2 (5 bases). The V gene's germline CDR1 is MNHNY and CDR2 SVGAGI (reference sequence). This CDR3 is 14 amino acids long. The V and J ends lost 4 bases and 5 bases respectively, with 11 bases between them. The DNA for the CDR3 is TGTGCCAGCAGTTCGCACGGGGAAACCGGGGAGCTGTTTTTT. Translation: CASSSHGETGELFF.

The CDR3 protein is CASSLQPGLGQETQYF. Here the CDR3 DNA reads TGCGCCAGCAGCTTGCAACCGGGACTAGGGCAAGAGACCCAGTACTTC. The chain is built from TRBV5-1 and TRBJ2-5, with TRBD2 matching 8 bases. The CDR3 is 16 residues long. The V and J ends lost 1 base and 2 bases, in that order; junction bases with no gene match: 7. From germline, CDR1 is SGHRS and CDR2 YFSETQ.

This rearrangement joins TRBV4-1 to TRBJ2-3; D call uncertain. V shed 0 bases and J shed 2 bases, with 12 bases lying between them. Germline loops: CDR1 MGHRA, CDR2 YSYEKL. The CDR3 contains 16 residues. The DNA of the CDR3 is TGCGCCAGCAGCCAAGATTCAAGCGCACACACAGATACGCAGTATTTT. Protein: CASSQDSSAHTDTQYF.

The V call is TRBV9, the J call TRBJ2-3, with a possible D match to TRBD1 (6 bases). V was pared by 4 bases and J by 2 bases, with 17 bases between. This CDR3 comprises 16 residues. Germline V gene sequence: CDR1 SGDLS, CDR2 YYNGEE. The CDR3 spells CASSRVGARNTDTQYF. The CDR3 region has the DNA TGTGCCAGCAGCCGAGTGGGGGCTCGTAACACAGATACGCAGTATTTT.

V gene TRBV4-1 combines with J gene TRBJ1-5; 7 bases line up with TRBD1. V shed 4 bases, J shed 4 bases, and the junction held 7 bases outside the gene matches. CDR1 MGHRA and CDR2 YSYEKL come from the germline V gene. The CDR3 extends over 15 amino acids. This CDR3 reads CASSRLQGQNQPQHF. The CDR3 nucleotides are TGCGCCAGCAGCCGATTACAGGGGCAGAATCAGCCCCAGCATTTT.

The V gene is TRBV7-2, the J gene TRBJ2-3; 9 positions agree with TRBD1. This CDR3 comprises 18 residues. CDR1 is SGHTA and CDR2 is FQGNSA in the germline V gene. V was pared by 6 bases and J by 2 bases, with 15 bases of the junction left unmatched. CDR3 loop: CASRGYTGGGRSTDTQYF. In DNA, the CDR3 is TGTGCCAGCAGGGGCTACACAGGGGGCGGCCGATCCACAGATACGCAGTATTTT.

This chain links TRBV28 with TRBJ2-2, with D possibly TRBD2 on 6 matching bases. Germline lookup yields CDR1 MDHEN and CDR2 SYDVKM. Trimming removed 6 bases at V and 4 bases at J, with 18 bases between. This CDR3 comprises 16 residues. CDR3 loop: CASRKGGANPTGELFF. The CDR3 coding sequence is TGTGCCAGCAGAAAAGGAGGGGCTAATCCCACCGGGGAGCTGTTTTTT. Drawing the rest from reference TRBV28 and TRBJ2-2, the complete variable domain is DVKVTQSSRYLVKRTGEKVFLECVQDMDHENMFWYRQDPGLGLRLIYFSYDVKMKEKGDIPEGYSVSREKKERFSLILESASTNQTSMYLCASRKGGANPTGELFFGEGSRLTVL.

The chain couples TRBV6-6 to TRBJ1-2; weak D call: TRBD1 (5 bases). CDR3 length: 11 residues. Between the trimmed V and J ends, which lost 7 bases and 3 bases, there was a span of 6 bases. From germline, CDR1 is MNHNY and CDR2 SVGAGI (reference sequence). The CDR3 DNA is TGTGCCAGCACGGGGGACTATGGCTACACCTTC. It is translated as CASTGDYGYTF.

In nucleotides, the CDR3 is TGTGCCAGCAGTTTACTGGCGCTAACCTATGGCTACACCTTC. Protein: CASSLLALTYGYTF. V and J are TRBV28 and TRBJ1-2; unclear D gene. V lost 2 bases and J 4 bases, leaving 11 bases between the germline ends. Germline CDR1 MDHEN, CDR2 SYDVKM. The CDR3 consists of 14 residues.

The CDR3 loop is CASSVEAEAYEQYF. The CDR3 nucleotides are TGTGCCAGCAGCGTAGAGGCCGAAGCCTACGAGCAGTACTTC. The J gene is TRBJ2-7, the V gene TRBV9; the D is unclear. In germline, CDR1 is SGDLS, CDR2 YYNGEE. This CDR3 has 14 amino acids. Trimming cost V 0 bases and J 2 bases, with 9 bases left between them.

This chain uses TRBV18 with TRBJ2-6; a possible D gene is TRBD1 (5 bases). Germline V CDR1 and CDR2: KGHSH, LQKENI. The CDR3 contains 15 residues. V lost 0 bases, J lost 3 bases, and 6 bases lay in between. DNA of the CDR3: TGTGCCAGCTCACCACCGGGGCGTGGGGCCAACGTCCTGACTTTC. It codes for CASSPPGRGANVLTF.

This rearrangement joins TRBV2 to TRBJ2-3; D is unclear. V was cut by 3 bases and J by 6 bases, with 7 bases left in between. The CDR3 consists of 12 residues. Germline V gene sequence: CDR1 SNHLY, CDR2 FYNNEI. The CDR3 spells CASSEKGDTQYF. The CDR3 bases are TGTGCCAGCAGTGAGAAGGGTGATACGCAGTATTTT.

The chain uses TRBV11-2 and TRBJ2-3; D is possibly TRBD2 (6 bases). CDR3 length: 18 amino acids. From germline, CDR1 is SGHAT and CDR2 FQNNGV. The V gene lost 0 bases and the J gene lost 2 bases, with 18 bases spanning the gap. CDR3 in DNA: TGTGCCAGCAGCTTAGATCACGAGACTAGAAGGGACACAGATACGCAGTATTTT. Its protein is CASSLDHETRRDTDTQYF.

The J gene is TRBJ1-5, the V gene TRBV7-9; D is undetermined. Germline V gene lookup returns CDR1 SEHNR and CDR2 FQNEAQ (reference sequence). This CDR3 region has 12 residues. Trimming cost V 2 bases and J 7 bases, with 6 bases left between them. CDR3 amino acids: CASSLTSQPQHF. The CDR3 DNA reads TGTGCCAGCAGCTTAACTTCCCAGCCCCAGCATTTT.

The genes are TRBV5-6 and TRBJ2-7, with 8 bases matching TRBD2. The CDR3 contains 13 residues. CDR1 is SGHDT, CDR2 YYEEEE, per germline. With V trimmed by 1 base and J by 6 bases, 3 bases remained unmatched. The CDR3, as DNA: TGTGCCAGCAGCTTGCGGGGGGGCGTCGAGCAGTACTTC. Translation gives CASSLRGGVEQYF.

The genes are TRBV2 and TRBJ1-2, with no clear D. Germline V gives CDR1 SNHLY, CDR2 FYNNEI. The V gene lost 4 bases and the J gene lost 0 bases, with 9 bases spanning the gap. This CDR3 is 14 amino acids long. The CDR3 loop is CASSGGRTNYGYTF. The CDR3 DNA sequence: TGTGCCAGCAGTGGAGGCAGAACTAACTATGGCTACACCTTC.

The CDR3 here is CASSLRGDRGPPDTQYF. As DNA, the CDR3 is TGTGCCAGCAGCTTAAGGGGGGACAGGGGGCCTCCAGATACGCAGTATTTT. V usage is TRBV7-8 and J usage is TRBJ2-3; 12 positions agree with TRBD1. Losses at the gene ends were 2 bases for V and 4 bases for J; bases not matched to a gene: 7. The germline CDR1 and CDR2 sequences are SGHVS and FQNEAQ. The CDR3 loop spans 17 amino acids. Full variable domain (missing parts from reference TRBV7-8 and TRBJ2-3): GAGVSQSPRYKVAKRGQDVALRCDPISGHVSLFWYQQALGQGPEFLTYFQNEAQLDKSGLPSDRFFAERPEGSVSTLKIQRTQQEDSAVYLCASSLRGDRGPPDTQYFGPGTRLTVL.

The V call is TRBV19, the J call TRBJ1-5; D is unclear. Germline V lookup: CDR1 LNHDA, CDR2 SQIVND (reference sequence). This CDR3 contains 14 residues. Between the trimmed V and J ends, which lost 3 bases and 0 bases, there was a span of 6 bases. The CDR3 DNA reads as TGTGCCAGTAGTATTTCCCGTAGCAATCAGCCCCAGCATTTT. Protein product: CASSISRSNQPQHF.

This chain connects TRBV7-9 to TRBJ2-3; D is ambiguous. Per the germline V gene, CDR1 is SEHNR and CDR2 is FQNEAQ (reference sequence). CDR3 length: 15 residues. The V end was cut by 2 bases, the J end by 4 bases, with 13 bases between. Written as DNA, the CDR3 is TGTGCCAGCAGCTTATGGTCTCTGGGGTCAGATACGCAGTATTTT. This sequence encodes CASSLWSLGSDTQYF.

This clone appeared a single time. This chain links TRBV6-6 with TRBJ1-1; D remains unclear. Germline V gives CDR1 MNHNY, CDR2 SVGAGI (reference sequence). The CDR3 is 13 amino acids. Trimming removed 10 bases from V and 5 bases from J, with 17 bases in between. The CDR3 is CATLTVKATEAFF. For the CDR3, the DNA is TGTGCCACCCTCACAGTCAAGGCTACTGAAGCTTTCTTT.

J is TRBJ2-1 and V is TRBV20-1; D assignment may be TRBD1 or TRBD2 (6 bases each). V was cut by 6 bases and J by 10 bases, with 13 bases left in between. Germline V CDR1 and CDR2: DFQATT, SNEGSKA (reference sequence). The length of the CDR3 is 11 residues. This chain's CDR3 is CSAAGGSEQFF. The CDR3, as DNA: TGCAGTGCCGCCGGGGGCTCGGAGCAGTTCTTC.

The chain couples TRBV6-6 to TRBJ1-6, with D perhaps matching TRBD1 (6 bases). The CDR3 is 15 amino acids. CDR1 and CDR2 from the germline V gene are MNHNY and SVGAGI (reference sequence). V gave up 0 bases and J gave up 10 bases, with 13 bases separating them. The CDR3 loop reads CASSYSKRGNSPLHF. The CDR3, as DNA: TGTGCCAGCAGTTACTCGAAAAGGGGGAACTCACCCCTCCACTTT.

The chain has TRBV27 and TRBJ1-3, with no clear D. Germline CDR1 is MNHEY and CDR2 is SMNVEV (reference sequence). CDR3 length equals 14 residues. The V end lost 4 bases, the J end lost 0 bases, and 7 bases lay between the germline ends. The CDR3 region is CASSSIISGNTIYF. The CDR3 DNA reads TGTGCCAGCAGTTCCATAATCTCTGGAAACACCATATATTTT.

This clone has only a few counts. The genes are TRBV7-2 and TRBJ2-5; D might be TRBD2 (6 bases). The CDR3 is 15 amino acids. V lost 5 bases and J 5 bases, leaving 18 bases between the germline ends. Germline CDR1 SGHTA, CDR2 FQGNSA. The CDR3 spells CASSPGFGSGETQYF. As DNA, the CDR3 is TGTGCCAGCAGCCCCGGGTTCGGGAGCGGCGAGACCCAGTACTTC. The variable domain in full, with the rest retrieved from reference TRBV7-2 and TRBJ2-5, is GAGVSQSPSNKVTEKGKDVELRCDPISGHTALYWYRQSLGQGLEFLIYFQGNSAPDKSGLPSDRFSAERTGGSVSTLTIQRTQQEDSAVYLCASSPGFGSGETQYFGPGTRLLVL.

This rearrangement joins TRBV28 to TRBJ2-7; maybe TRBD2 (6 bases). CDR1 is MDHEN and CDR2 is SYDVKM in the germline V gene. Trimming took 7 bases from V and 5 from J, leaving 18 bases between them. The CDR3 sequence is 14 residues long. CDR3 DNA sequence: TGTGCCAGCACCCTAAGGCTAGCGTACGACGAGCAGTACTTC. Its protein product is CASTLRLAYDEQYF.

The chain combines TRBV2 with TRBJ1-5; 7 bases are a match to TRBD1. Germline CDR1 reads SNHLY; CDR2 reads FYNNEI. Trimming removed 6 bases from V and 1 base from J; junction bases left unmatched: 3. The CDR3 totals 14 residues. The CDR3 reads CASRTGASNQPQHF. CDR3 nucleotide sequence: TGTGCCAGCAGAACAGGGGCGAGCAATCAGCCCCAGCATTTT.

The chain links TRBV11-3 to TRBJ2-3; D is perhaps TRBD2 (7 bases). The V gene's germline CDR1 is SGHNT and CDR2 YENEEA. CDR3 length: 16 residues. V lost 2 bases, J lost 8 bases, and 20 bases lay in between. The CDR3 region has the DNA TGTGCCAGCAGCTTAAGGGCTGGGGGGGGCTCGGGTACGCAGTATTTT. Translating gives CASSLRAGGGSGTQYF.